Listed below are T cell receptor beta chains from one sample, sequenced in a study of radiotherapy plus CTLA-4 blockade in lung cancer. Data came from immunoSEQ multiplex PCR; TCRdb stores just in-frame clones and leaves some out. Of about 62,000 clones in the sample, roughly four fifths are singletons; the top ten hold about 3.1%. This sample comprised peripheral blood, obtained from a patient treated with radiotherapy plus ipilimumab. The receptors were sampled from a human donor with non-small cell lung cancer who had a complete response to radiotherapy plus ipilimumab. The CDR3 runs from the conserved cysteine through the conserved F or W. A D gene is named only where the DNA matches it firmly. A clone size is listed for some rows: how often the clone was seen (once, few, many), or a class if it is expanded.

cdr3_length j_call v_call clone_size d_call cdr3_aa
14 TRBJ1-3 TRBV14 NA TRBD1 CASRLQGSGNTIYF
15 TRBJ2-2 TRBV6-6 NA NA CASSYRIASTGELFF
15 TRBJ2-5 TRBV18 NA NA CASSPNVQGQETQYF
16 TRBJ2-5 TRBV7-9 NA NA CASSLFPGQNQETQYF
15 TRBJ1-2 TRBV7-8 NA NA CASSPRGAGNYGYTF
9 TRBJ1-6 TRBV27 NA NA CATGSPLHF
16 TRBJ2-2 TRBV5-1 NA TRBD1 CASSLADRGGTGELFF
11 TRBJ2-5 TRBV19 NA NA CASSIRGTQYF
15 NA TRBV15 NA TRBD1 CATSRDTGQDYEQYF
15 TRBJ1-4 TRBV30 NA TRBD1 CAWSLLPTGSEKLFF
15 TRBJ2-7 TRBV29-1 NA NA CSVEDQSGRPYEQYF
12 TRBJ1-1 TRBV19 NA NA CASRDRHTEAFF
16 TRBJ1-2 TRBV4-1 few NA CASNQWDMGADYGYTF
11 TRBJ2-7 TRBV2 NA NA CASSVNYEQYF
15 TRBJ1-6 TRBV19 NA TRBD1 CASSPQGNYNSPLHF
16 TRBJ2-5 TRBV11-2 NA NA CASSLVVAGRKETQYF
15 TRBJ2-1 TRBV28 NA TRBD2 CASSQSGLFYNEQFF